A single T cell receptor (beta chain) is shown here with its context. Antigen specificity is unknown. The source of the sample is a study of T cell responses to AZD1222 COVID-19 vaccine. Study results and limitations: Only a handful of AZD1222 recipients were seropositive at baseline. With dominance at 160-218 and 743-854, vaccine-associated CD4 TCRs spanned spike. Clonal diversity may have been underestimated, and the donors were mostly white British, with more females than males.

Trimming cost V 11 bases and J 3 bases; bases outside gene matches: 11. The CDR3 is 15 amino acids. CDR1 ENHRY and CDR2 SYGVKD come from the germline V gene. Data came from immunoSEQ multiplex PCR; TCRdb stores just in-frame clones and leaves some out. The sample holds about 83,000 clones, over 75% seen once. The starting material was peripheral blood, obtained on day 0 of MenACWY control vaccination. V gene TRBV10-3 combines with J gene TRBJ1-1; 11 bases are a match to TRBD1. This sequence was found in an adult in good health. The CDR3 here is CAAGRTGGRDTEAFF. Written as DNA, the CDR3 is TGTGCCGCTGGCCGGACAGGGGGCAGGGACACTGAAGCTTTCTTT.